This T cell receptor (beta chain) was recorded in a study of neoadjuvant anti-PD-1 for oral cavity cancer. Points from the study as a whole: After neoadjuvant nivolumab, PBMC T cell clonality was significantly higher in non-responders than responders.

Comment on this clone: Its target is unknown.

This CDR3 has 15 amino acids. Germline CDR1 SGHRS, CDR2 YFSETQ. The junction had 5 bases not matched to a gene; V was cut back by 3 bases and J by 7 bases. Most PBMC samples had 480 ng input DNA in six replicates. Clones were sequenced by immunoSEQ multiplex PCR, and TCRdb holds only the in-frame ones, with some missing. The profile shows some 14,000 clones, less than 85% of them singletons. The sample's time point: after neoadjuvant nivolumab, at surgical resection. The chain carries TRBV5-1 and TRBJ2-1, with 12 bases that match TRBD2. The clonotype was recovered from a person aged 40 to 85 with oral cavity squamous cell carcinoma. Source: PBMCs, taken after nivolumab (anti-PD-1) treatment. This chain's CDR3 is CASSSTSGGRNEQFF. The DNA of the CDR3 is TGCGCCAGCAGCTCGACTAGCGGGGGCAGAAATGAGCAGTTCTTC.